Each of the 28 T cell receptor beta chains below was sequenced from the same sample in a study of OX40 agonist ivuxolimab in advanced cancers. The repertoire was sequenced with immunoSEQ multiplex PCR; TCRdb's copy has only in-frame clones and lacks some. This table has fewer than 110,000 clones, under 95% appearing once. Specimen: CD4+ or CD8+ T cells sorted from blood, collected in a trial of the OX40 agonist ivuxolimab. Receptor source: an adult with an advanced solid tumor such as melanoma, head and neck, liver or kidney cancer.

The chain couples TRBV10-1 to TRBJ2-1; either TRBD1 or TRBD2 may supply D (5 bases each). V was shortened by 0 bases and J by 10 bases, with 16 bases between the two germline ends. The CDR3 consists of 15 residues. Germline assignment: CDR1 WNHNN and CDR2 SYGVQD (reference sequence). The CDR3, as DNA: TGCGCCAGCAGTGAGTCCGGGGCTAGGGTGACAGAGCAGTTCTTC. This translates into CASSESGARVTEQFF.

V gene TRBV27 combines with J gene TRBJ1-1, with D possibly matching TRBD1 (5 bases). CDR1 and CDR2 (germline): MNHEY, SMNVEV (reference sequence). Trimming pared 7 bases from V and 1 base from J, leaving 16 bases between. The CDR3 contains 15 residues. The CDR3 is CASKFVGGGNTEAFF. CDR3 DNA: TGTGCCAGCAAGTTCGTCGGGGGGGGGAACACTGAAGCTTTCTTT.

The chain combines TRBV2 with TRBJ1-1; D is uncertain. V was shortened by 6 bases and J by 1 base, with 9 bases between the two germline ends. The CDR3 is made up of 13 amino acids. CDR1 SNHLY and CDR2 FYNNEI come from the germline V gene. The CDR3 sequence: CASSTDQNTEAFF. CDR3 sequence (DNA): TGTGCCAGCAGCACGGACCAGAACACTGAAGCTTTCTTT.

J is TRBJ2-3 and V is TRBV4-3; D call uncertain. Germline-derived CDR1 and CDR2 are LGHNA and YSLEER. The V end lost 3 bases, the J end lost 0 bases, and 10 bases lay between the germline ends. The CDR3 sequence is 15 residues long. The CDR3 loop is CASSQILTSTDTQYF. The CDR3 nucleotides read TGCGCCAGCAGCCAGATACTTACTAGCACAGATACGCAGTATTTT.

The V call is TRBV11-2, the J call TRBJ1-2; D perhaps matches TRBD1 (5 bases). The CDR3 consists of 13 residues. Germline V CDR1 and CDR2: SGHAT, FQNNGV. With 6 bases removed from V and 6 bases from J, the gap between germline ends came to 14 bases. This CDR3 reads CASSLGRADGYTF. DNA of the CDR3: TGTGCCAGCAGTTTGGGCAGGGCCGATGGCTACACCTTC.

The chain joins TRBV7-2 to TRBJ1-5; D call uncertain. Germline V gives CDR1 SGHTA, CDR2 FQGNSA. CDR3 size: 14 residues. Trimming removed 5 bases at V and 1 base at J, with 9 bases between. CDR3 region: CASSVDGSNQPQHF. The CDR3 DNA reads TGTGCCAGCAGCGTTGATGGAAGCAATCAGCCCCAGCATTTT.

J is TRBJ2-6 and V is TRBV5-6; 8 nucleotides agree with TRBD1. The V segment lost 1 base and the J segment 0 bases; nucleotides outside the gene matches: 9. Per germline, CDR1 SGHDT and CDR2 YYEEEE. This CDR3 has 19 residues. CDR3 DNA: TGTGCCAGCAGCTTGAGGTCGCCAGGGGGCTACTCTGGGGCCAACGTCCTGACTTTC. This gives the protein CASSLRSPGGYSGANVLTF. Filled out from reference TRBV5-6 and TRBJ2-6, the complete variable domain reads DAGVTQSPTHLIKTRGQQVTLRCSPKSGHDTVSWYQQALGQGPQFIFQYYEEEERQRGNFPDRFSGHQFPNYSSELNVNALLLGDSALYLCASSLRSPGGYSGANVLTFGAGSRLTVL.

The V and J genes are TRBV9 and TRBJ2-3; 11 bases line up with TRBD2. The CDR3 runs 18 residues. Per germline, CDR1 SGDLS and CDR2 YYNGEE. Trimming at V came to 0 bases and at J to 1 base, leaving 7 bases not matched to a gene. CDR3 bases: TGTGCCAGCAGCGTAGCCGGATTGGGACTAGCGGGCACAGATACGCAGTATTTT. Protein sequence: CASSVAGLGLAGTDTQYF.

Written as DNA, the CDR3 is TGCAGCGTTGTAGCCGGATGGACTATTCCTTTCACAGATACGCAGTATTTT. This codes for CSVVAGWTIPFTDTQYF. The chain has TRBV29-1 and TRBJ2-3, with a tentative D call TRBD2 (6 bases). V lost 4 bases to trimming and J lost 2 bases, with 22 bases between them. Germline assignment: CDR1 SQVTM and CDR2 ANQGSEA. The CDR3 extends over 17 amino acids.

The V and J genes are TRBV19 and TRBJ1-1, with D perhaps matching TRBD1 (6 bases). CDR1 is LNHDA, CDR2 SQIVND, per germline (reference sequence). CDR3 length equals 13 residues. Trimming stripped 5 bases from V and 4 bases from J, with 11 bases between. The CDR3 loop is CASSGDRFTEAFF. In nucleotides, the CDR3 is TGTGCCAGTAGTGGAGACAGGTTCACTGAAGCTTTCTTT.

This clone was counted once. The V gene is TRBV12-5, the J gene TRBJ2-1, with 15 bases lining up with TRBD2. This CDR3 has 16 residues. The trim removed 1 base at V and 8 bases at J, leaving 3 bases unmatched. Per germline, CDR1 LGHNT and CDR2 FRNRAP. This CDR3 reads CASGLGTSGRAHEQFF. CDR3 DNA sequence: TGTGCTAGTGGTTTGGGGACTAGCGGGAGGGCTCATGAGCAGTTCTTC.

The J gene is TRBJ1-2, the V gene TRBV4-1; 8 nucleotides agree with TRBD1. The CDR3 has 11 residues. Germline-derived CDR1 and CDR2 are MGHRA and YSYEKL. Trimming took 4 bases from V and 10 from J; bases not matched to a gene: 2. This chain's CDR3 is CASSLDRAYTF. CDR3 DNA sequence: TGCGCCAGCAGCCTGGACAGGGCCTACACCTTC.

This clone was observed a handful of times. This chain connects TRBV14 to TRBJ1-1; a possible D gene is TRBD1 (6 bases). With 8 bases removed from V and 7 bases from J, the gap between germline ends came to 8 bases. CDR3 length: 10 amino acids. Per the germline V gene, CDR1 is SGHDN and CDR2 is FVKESK. DNA of the CDR3: TGTGCCAGCGGACAGCGTGAAGCTTTCTTT. This encodes CASGQREAFF.

This chain joins TRBV11-2 and TRBJ2-1; D tentatively reads TRBD1 or TRBD2 (5 bases each). CDR1 and CDR2 (germline): SGHAT, FQNNGV. The CDR3 spans 18 residues. V was pared by 1 base and J by 0 bases, with 16 bases between. The CDR3 sequence is CASSLGYRGGSSYNEQFF. The CDR3, as DNA: TGTGCCAGCAGCTTAGGTTATCGGGGCGGAAGCTCCTACAATGAGCAGTTCTTC.

This clone was seen a few times. The V call is TRBV4-2, the J call TRBJ1-5, with D tentatively TRBD1 (5 bases). With 1 base removed from V and 6 bases from J, the gap between germline ends came to 10 bases. The germline CDR1 and CDR2 sequences are LGHNA and YNFKEQ. This CDR3 spans 14 amino acids. CDR3 loop: CASSQAREGQPQHF. The DNA of the CDR3 is TGTGCCAGCAGCCAAGCCAGGGAGGGTCAGCCCCAGCATTTT.

V gene TRBV11-1 combines with J gene TRBJ2-7, with a possible D match to TRBD1 (5 bases). The germline V gene has CDR1 SGHAT and CDR2 FQDESV (reference sequence). The V gene lost 1 base and the J gene lost 6 bases, with 10 bases spanning the gap. This CDR3 has 13 amino acids. CDR3 nucleotide sequence: TGTGCCAGCAGCTTAGGACAGCGAGGCGAGCAGTACTTC. Residues: CASSLGQRGEQYF.

The chain joins TRBV7-2 to TRBJ2-1; unclear D gene. Deletions cut 4 bases from V and 0 bases from J, with 16 bases between. Germline assignment: CDR1 SGHTA and CDR2 FQGNSA. This CDR3 contains 17 residues. The CDR3 loop is CASSSRTGASSYNEQFF. The CDR3 nucleotides read TGTGCCAGCAGCTCCAGGACGGGCGCCAGCTCCTACAATGAGCAGTTCTTC. Full variable domain (outside the CDR3, taken from reference TRBV7-2 and TRBJ2-1): GAGVSQSPSNKVTEKGKDVELRCDPISGHTALYWYRQSLGQGLEFLIYFQGNSAPDKSGLPSDRFSAERTGGSVSTLTIQRTQQEDSAVYLCASSSRTGASSYNEQFFGPGTRLTVL.

This sequence joins TRBV5-1 and TRBJ2-3; 7 bases are a match to TRBD1. The V gene's germline CDR1 is SGHRS and CDR2 YFSETQ. J was trimmed by 2 bases and V by 3 bases; bases with no gene match: 6. This CDR3 has 15 amino acids. The CDR3 region has the DNA TGCGCCAGCAGCTACCCGACAGGGCTCACAGATACGCAGTATTTT. This gives the protein CASSYPTGLTDTQYF.

The chain carries TRBV6-6 and TRBJ2-7; D unclear. Germline-derived CDR1 and CDR2 are MNHNY and SVGAGI (reference sequence). V was pared by 5 bases and J by 8 bases, with 13 bases between. CDR3 size: 12 residues. The CDR3 DNA follows: TGTGCCAGCAGTCCGACCTCAGACCAGCAGTACTTC. Translation: CASSPTSDQQYF.

The V gene is TRBV6-1, the J gene TRBJ2-2; TRBD1 matches 8 bases. Trimming took 5 bases from V and 0 from J; bases not matched to a gene: 2. Germline V gene data show CDR1 as MNHNS and CDR2 as SASEGT. CDR3 length: 15 amino acids. The chain's CDR3 is CASSRTGSNTGELFF. DNA for the CDR3: TGTGCCAGCAGTAGGACAGGGTCGAACACCGGGGAGCTGTTTTTT.

This rearrangement joins TRBV28 to TRBJ2-7; possibly TRBD1 for D (5 bases). The V gene lost 2 bases and the J gene lost 3 bases, with 11 bases spanning the gap. The CDR3 covers 14 residues. CDR1 is MDHEN, CDR2 SYDVKM, per germline. CDR3 sequence reads: CASSLGQGGYEQYF. The DNA of the CDR3 is TGTGCCAGCAGTTTAGGGCAGGGCGGCTACGAGCAGTACTTC.

CDR3 amino acids: CASSQDRFPPYNEQFF. In nucleotides, the CDR3 is TGTGCCAGCAGTCAGGACAGGTTCCCTCCCTACAATGAGCAGTTCTTC. The genes are TRBV6-6 and TRBJ2-1; 7 bases align to TRBD1. The length of the CDR3 is 16 residues. Trimming took 5 bases from V and 2 from J; bases not matched to a gene: 9. Germline CDR1 is MNHNY and CDR2 is SVGAGI (reference sequence).

This chain uses TRBV6-6 with TRBJ1-5; 8 nucleotides match TRBD1. The trim removed 6 bases at V and 5 bases at J, leaving 9 bases unmatched. This CDR3 is built from 15 residues. Per the germline V gene, CDR1 is MNHNY and CDR2 is SVGAGI (reference sequence). CDR3 region: CASRQKQGVYQPQHF. The CDR3, as DNA: TGTGCCAGCAGGCAAAAACAGGGGGTGTATCAGCCCCAGCATTTT.

This clone appeared once. The chain couples TRBV4-3 to TRBJ2-1; no reliable D call. Trimming cost V 2 bases and J 7 bases, with 15 bases left between them. Germline V gene data show CDR1 as LGHNA and CDR2 as YSLEER. The CDR3 consists of 15 residues. The CDR3 here is CASSQSPGPRNEQFF. The DNA for the CDR3 is TGCGCCAGCAGCCAAAGCCCGGGCCCGAGAAATGAGCAGTTCTTC.

The chain uses TRBV18 and TRBJ2-3, with D hard to call. Germline CDR1 is KGHSH and CDR2 is LQKENI. The CDR3 is made up of 15 amino acids. The ends were cut back, 5 bases at V and 0 bases at J, with 12 bases in the middle. CDR3 coding DNA: TGTGCCAGCTCAGAAGCAACGGGTAGCACAGATACGCAGTATTTT. This codes for CASSEATGSTDTQYF.

The gene calls are TRBV7-9 and TRBJ2-7, with 9 bases lining up with TRBD1. The V segment lost 2 bases and the J segment 6 bases; nucleotides outside the gene matches: 14. CDR3 length equals 17 residues. Germline values: CDR1 SEHNR, CDR2 FQNEAQ (reference sequence). The CDR3 is CASSLLFSQDRGFEQYF. For the CDR3, the DNA is TGTGCCAGCAGCTTACTATTTTCCCAGGACAGGGGTTTCGAGCAGTACTTC.

The chain carries TRBV5-1 and TRBJ2-1; the D gene could be TRBD1 or TRBD2 (6 bases each). The CDR3 sequence is 15 residues long. CDR1 and CDR2 (germline): SGHRS, YFSETQ. Trimming left V 4 bases short and J 7 bases short, with 18 bases between. CDR3 nucleotide sequence: TGCGCCAGCAGCCCAGAAGGGCGGGACACGAATGAGCAGTTCTTC. It encodes CASSPEGRDTNEQFF.

The V gene is TRBV7-2, the J gene TRBJ2-5; D unclear. This CDR3 contains 14 residues. The germline V and J ends were trimmed by 0 bases and 2 bases, with 7 bases remaining between them. Germline values: CDR1 SGHTA, CDR2 FQGNSA. The CDR3 region has the DNA TGTGCCAGCAGCTTAGCGCGGCAGCAAGAGACCCAGTACTTC. Its translation is CASSLARQQETQYF. Combining the CDR3 with reference TRBV7-2 and TRBJ2-5 gives the whole variable domain GAGVSQSPSNKVTEKGKDVELRCDPISGHTALYWYRQSLGQGLEFLIYFQGNSAPDKSGLPSDRFSAERTGGSVSTLTIQRTQQEDSAVYLCASSLARQQETQYFGPGTRLLVL.